Included here is one T cell receptor beta chain sequence, with context. Its antigen is unidentified. Samples derive from patients with active juvenile idiopathic arthritis. The CDR3 sequence is 12 residues long. The V gene lost 6 bases and the J gene lost 5 bases, with 10 bases spanning the gap. The data belong to a study of circulating and synovial CD4+ cells in juvenile arthritis. Notes on the study in general: Compared with bulk blood, circulating pathogenic-like lymphocytes shared substantially more CDR3 sequences with synovial T cells. Overlap with synovium rose as more T cells were sequenced.

TCRdb keeps only in-frame clones here, not all; method: immunoSEQ multiplex PCR. The profile shows fewer than 40,000 clones, 80% to 95% of them singletons. What was sequenced was CD4+ T cells from blood. This chain uses TRBV23-1 with TRBJ1-1, with D possibly matching TRBD1 (6 bases). TRBV23-1 counts as an open reading frame of uncertain function. The sequence was collected from a human donor with juvenile idiopathic arthritis. The CDR3 sequence: CASRQGKTEAFF. Here the CDR3 DNA reads TGCGCCAGCAGACAGGGAAAAACTGAAGCTTTCTTT.